A selection of T cell receptor beta chains follows, all from one sample in a study of T-cell reconstitution after alpha-beta-depleted transplantation in children. TCRdb passed the PCR reads through MiXCR, listing each CDR3 protein once. Seen here are approximately 520,000 distinct CDR3 sequences, approximately 32% observed once, and the top ten hold under 3%. The source was PBMCs from the stem cell graft donor, collected from the stem cell graft. These receptors all come from a human donor who donated a stem cell graft to a child with aplastic anemia. The CDR3 runs from the conserved cysteine through the conserved F or W.

V	CDR3
TRBV7-6	CASSNGQGDTDTQYF
TRBV6-5	CASSSSGRLVDEQYF
TRBV7-9	CASSSPQQELDYGYTF
TRBV29-1	CSVEGTSGVPYEQYF
TRBV5-1	CASSRKEGPNEQFF
TRBV7-6	CASRRFGLTDTQYF
TRBV5-4	CASSPSLAGGMSEQFF
TRBV20-1	CSATRDRGDYEQYF
TRBV20-1	CSARGRVPTGIPYEQYF
TRBV5-6	CASSLEGPRAGELFF
TRBV20-1	CSARDLGRGTYEQYF
TRBV10-3	CAIGTSGSYNEQFF
TRBV2	CASKRDNTEAFF
TRBV7-2	CASSPVGLSSGYTF
TRBV12-3/TRBV12-4	CASMGDSNTEAFF
TRBV6-1	CASSGTSENYNEQFF
TRBV30	CAWTGGPGQGPYEQFF
TRBV27	CASSLSRTGSETQYF
TRBV29-1	CRVREGCTDTQYF
TRBV5-1	CASSSGDTSTDTQYF
TRBV5-6	CASSPGAPNEQFF
TRBV29-1	CSGGSGRGNIQYF
TRBV29-1	CSVSTGTGIWEQYF
TRBV4-2	CASSLPWTGNQLNYGYTF
TRBV12-3/TRBV12-4	CASKDRGWDEQFF
TRBV20-1	CSARVLEGFSLSGSGANVLTF
TRBV19	CASSWTVEAFF
TRBV29-1	CSVEADGNYGYTF
TRBV10-3	CAISVDLNQPQHF
TRBV5-1	CASSLEASPVSNEQFF